One sample yielded the 5 T cell receptor beta chains listed below, sequenced in a study of early T cells in non-severe SARS-CoV-2 infection. TCRdb re-derived calls from the 5' RACE reads in MiXCR, one entry per CDR3 protein. This sample has tens of thousands of distinct CDR3 sequences, with approximately 13% found just once. Sequenced input: whole blood. The receptors shown here come from an adult who was a healthcare worker with PCR-confirmed SARS-CoV-2 infection or an uninfected control (not recorded which).

The chain recombines TRBV6-5 with TRBJ1-1, with 7 nucleotides matching TRBD1. The J segment lost 2 bases and the V segment lost 5 bases, leaving 5 bases of the junction unmatched. The germline V gene encodes CDR1 MNHEY and CDR2 SVGAGI. This CDR3 spans 14 amino acids. The DNA for the CDR3 is TGTGCCAGCAGTGCCGGGACAGCCAACACTGAAGCTTTCTTT. Residues: CASSAGTANTEAFF.

This clonotype came up many times. The chain couples TRBV7-9 to TRBJ2-1, with TRBD2 identical over 7 bases. Germline-derived CDR1 and CDR2 are SEHNR and FQNEAQ (reference sequence). V shed 3 bases, J shed 3 bases, and the junction held 20 bases outside the gene matches. The CDR3 contains 20 residues. CDR3 DNA: TGTGCCAGCAGCTTCCCAGCCACACTCGGCGGGAGCATGGACTACAATGAGCAGTTCTTC. It yields the protein CASSFPATLGGSMDYNEQFF.

This clonotype showed up many times. The chain carries TRBV6-5 and TRBJ1-4, with 9 nucleotides matching TRBD1. Germline loops: CDR1 MNHEY, CDR2 SVGAGI. The CDR3 has 15 residues. J lost 5 bases, V lost 6 bases, and 7 bases had no gene match. CDR3 DNA: TGTGCCAGCAGGTCTGGACAGGGGATGAATGAAAAACTGTTTTTT. Its translation is CASRSGQGMNEKLFF.

This clonotype was seen at least ten times. The J gene is TRBJ2-5, the V gene TRBV20-1; the D gene is possibly TRBD2 (7 bases). V lost 0 bases, J lost 9 bases, and 26 bases lay in between. This CDR3 is built from 17 residues. CDR1 DFQATT and CDR2 SNEGSKA come from the germline V gene (reference sequence). Here the CDR3 reads CSARDQGAGRGLGAQYF. The CDR3 DNA is TGCAGTGCTAGAGATCAGGGCGCCGGGCGGGGGCTTGGGGCCCAGTACTTC.

A few counts support this clonotype. This chain uses TRBV27 with TRBJ2-6; 7 bases are a match to TRBD1. The ends lost 5 bases at V and 2 bases at J; junction bases unmatched: 3. This CDR3 is 15 amino acids long. Germline loops: CDR1 MNHEY, CDR2 SMNVEV (reference sequence). DNA for the CDR3: TGTGCCAGCAGTCCCGGGACAGCTGGGGCCAACGTCCTGACTTTC. Translating it yields CASSPGTAGANVLTF.